Sequencing of this T cell receptor beta chain was carried out in a study of PD-1 blockade in classical Hodgkin lymphoma. Study at large: Every 2 weeks, patients got 3 mg/kg intravenous nivolumab.

This clone was detected once. The antigen is not known. Time point specified: cycle 4 day 1 (C4D1), after more than five weeks of nivolumab. Autologous stem cell transplantation was followed by relapse in every patient, and brentuximab vedotin exposure varied. TCRdb's copy holds only in-frame clones and misses some; the assay was immunoSEQ multiplex PCR. The table has around 50,000 clones, around 90% seen once; the top ten hold approximately 15%. This CDR3 contains 15 residues. Germline trimming cut 7 bases from V and 7 bases from J; bases unmatched to any gene: 12. CDR1 LNHNV and CDR2 YYDKDF come from the germline V gene (reference sequence). Study-wide results and limits: Baseline TCR diversity was reportedly lower in newly diagnosed patients than in healthy donors. It was reported as lower still in relapsed/refractory patients.

The chain employs TRBV15 and TRBJ2-5; 10 bases are shared with TRBD2. Sequenced material: peripheral blood mononuclear cells (PBMCs), taken before the fourth cycle of nivolumab. The clonotype originates from a human donor with classical Hodgkin lymphoma. The CDR3 sequence: CATNHEREGRGTQYF. Here the CDR3 DNA reads TGTGCCACCAACCATGAGCGGGAGGGCCGGGGGACCCAGTACTTC.